This entry describes one T cell receptor beta chain. These data are taken from a study of shared clonotypes between healthy human individuals. For every subset, genomic DNA was evenly distributed across several immunoSEQ plates. Sequencing was performed with immunoSEQ multiplex PCR; in TCRdb, only in-frame clones are kept and a portion is missing. This sample yields 1.5 million to 2.5 million clones, of which about 95% are seen a single time; around 1% belongs to the top ten. CDR1 and CDR2 from the germline V gene are MNHEY and SVGAGI. This CDR3 region has 14 residues. V shed 6 bases and J shed 6 bases, with 12 bases lying between them. CD45RO-negative, CCR7-positively selected cells formed the naive CD8 fraction, excluding terminally differentiated effector memory CD45RA+ cells.

The TCR sequence derives from a man aged 18-30 years in good health. The sequenced sample consisted of naive CD8+ T cells sorted from blood. This chain joins TRBV6-5 and TRBJ1-6, with D unclear. The DNA of the CDR3 is TGTGCCAGCAGGAAAACTGGATCTAATTCACCCCTCCACTTT. Residues: CASRKTGSNSPLHF.